The clone carrying this T cell receptor (beta chain) has more than one count but fewer than ten. Its cognate antigen is unknown. Semi-nested PCR with Nested Universal Primer A followed constant-region reverse priming of full-length variable regions. TCRdb reprocessed the 5' RACE reads via MiXCR and lists one record per CDR3 protein. The top ten clones hold 2.5% to 4% of a sample with 45,000 to 55,000 distinct CDR3 sequences, almost 25% of them seen once. Regarding the study as a whole: Greatest tumor Treg TCR overlap was with tumor naive CD4+ cells. Tumor memory CD4+ T cell TCR gene usage clustered with blood and lymph node memory CD4+ cells and lymph node naive CD4+ cells.

Purified naive CD4+ T cells were depleted of CD25+ Tregs. The CDR3 totals 13 residues. Germline V gene lookup returns CDR1 MGHRA and CDR2 YSYEKL. V lost 1 base, J lost 10 bases, and 10 bases lay in between. This chain links TRBV4-1 with TRBJ1-4; D unclear. The sample comprised tumor-infiltrating naive CD4+ T cells sorted from the breast tumor. Subset here: naive CD4+ T cells, CD4+CD45RA+CD25-. This TCR derives from a female donor with breast cancer. The chain's CDR3 is CASSQVEGGKLFF. As DNA, the CDR3 is TGCGCCAGCAGCCAAGTGGAAGGAGGAAAACTGTTTTTT.